This T cell receptor (beta chain) is from a study of graft-versus-host responses after intestinal transplantation. The overall study: Multivisceral, liver-intestinal, or isolated intestinal transplants were performed in recipients. Anti-thymocyte globulin was used for induction in all recipients, who then took tacrolimus and steroids for approximately 3 years.

Produced via immunoSEQ multiplex PCR; TCRdb's table is partial and in-frame only. Of about 66,000 clones in the sample, around 90% are singletons; the top ten hold approximately 1.3%. Per the germline V gene, CDR1 is KGHSH and CDR2 is LQKENI. The length of the CDR3 is 17 residues. V was pared by 0 bases and J by 2 bases, with 6 bases of the junction left unmatched. Notes on this clone: The target antigen is unknown.

Findings and limits, study-wide: Individuals carrying graft-donor T cell macrochimerism showed high graft-versus-host to host-versus-graft clonal ratios in allografts. Recipient marrow held GvH clones, some first seen in ileum or blood.

The material was unstimulated CD8+ T cells sorted from spleen or lymph node cells, obtained before intestinal transplant. The chain links TRBV18 to TRBJ2-2, with 7 bases fitting TRBD1. The receptor comes from a human donor who received an intestinal transplant. The CDR3 sequence is CASSPPPGQVNTGELFF. In DNA form, the CDR3 reads TGTGCCAGCTCACCACCCCCCGGACAGGTCAACACCGGGGAGCTGTTTTTT.